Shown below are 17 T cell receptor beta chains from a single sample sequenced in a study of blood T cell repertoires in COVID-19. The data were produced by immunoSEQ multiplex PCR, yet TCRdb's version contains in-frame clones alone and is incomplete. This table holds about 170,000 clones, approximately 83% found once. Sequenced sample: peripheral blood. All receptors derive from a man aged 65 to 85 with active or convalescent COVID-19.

The CDR3 is CASSRADPWTEAFF. CDR3 in DNA: TGTGCCAGTAGTAGGGCAGACCCCTGGACTGAAGCTTTCTTT. This rearrangement joins TRBV19 to TRBJ1-1; D unresolved. CDR1 LNHDA and CDR2 SQIVND come from the germline V gene (reference sequence). This CDR3 region has 14 residues. Trimming cost V 4 bases and J 5 bases, with 14 bases left between them.

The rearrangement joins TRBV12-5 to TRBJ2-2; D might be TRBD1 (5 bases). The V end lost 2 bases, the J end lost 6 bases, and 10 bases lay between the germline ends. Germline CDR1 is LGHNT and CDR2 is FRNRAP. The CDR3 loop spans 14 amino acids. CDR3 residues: CASGLPPGPGELFF. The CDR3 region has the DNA TGTGCTAGTGGTTTGCCCCCAGGGCCCGGGGAGCTGTTTTTT.

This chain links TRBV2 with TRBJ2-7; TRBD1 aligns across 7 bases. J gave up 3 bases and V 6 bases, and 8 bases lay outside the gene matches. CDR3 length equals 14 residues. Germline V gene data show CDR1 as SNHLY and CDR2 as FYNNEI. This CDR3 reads CASRYGQALYEQYF. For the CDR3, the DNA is TGTGCCAGCAGGTACGGACAGGCACTCTACGAGCAGTACTTC.

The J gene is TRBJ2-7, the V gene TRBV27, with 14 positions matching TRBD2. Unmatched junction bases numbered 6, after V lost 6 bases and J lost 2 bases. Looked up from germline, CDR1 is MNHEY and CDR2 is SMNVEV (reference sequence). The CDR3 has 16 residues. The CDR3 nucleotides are TGTGCCAGCAGCCCCGGACTAGCGGGGGGAACCTACGAGCAGTACTTC. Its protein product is CASSPGLAGGTYEQYF.

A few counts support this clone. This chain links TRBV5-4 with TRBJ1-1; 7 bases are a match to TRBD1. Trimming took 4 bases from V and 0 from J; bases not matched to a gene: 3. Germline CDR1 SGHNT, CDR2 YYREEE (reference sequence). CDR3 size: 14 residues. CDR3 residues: CASSGDSLNTEAFF. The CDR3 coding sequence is TGTGCCAGCAGCGGGGACAGTTTGAACACTGAAGCTTTCTTT.

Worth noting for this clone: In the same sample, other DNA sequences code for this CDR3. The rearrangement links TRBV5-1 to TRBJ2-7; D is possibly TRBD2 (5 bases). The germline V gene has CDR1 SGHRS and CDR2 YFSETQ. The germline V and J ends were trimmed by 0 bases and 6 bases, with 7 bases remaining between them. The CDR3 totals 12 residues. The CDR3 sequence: CASSLDRGEQYF. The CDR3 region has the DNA TGCGCCAGCAGCTTGGACCGGGGCGAGCAGTACTTC.

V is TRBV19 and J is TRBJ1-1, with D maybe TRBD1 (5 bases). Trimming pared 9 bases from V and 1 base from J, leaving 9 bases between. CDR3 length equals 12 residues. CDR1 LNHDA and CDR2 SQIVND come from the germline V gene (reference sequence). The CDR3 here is CASSTGNTEAFF. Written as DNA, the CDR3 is TGTGCCAGCTCCACAGGGAACACTGAAGCTTTCTTT.

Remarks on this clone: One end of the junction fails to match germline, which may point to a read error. CDR3 sequence: CASSLERLTGGGTEAFF. The DNA for the CDR3 is TGCGCCAGCAGTTTGGAACGATTGACAGGGGGCGGCACTGAAGCTTTCTTT. This chain joins TRBV5-1 and TRBJ1-1; 10 bases align to TRBD1. This CDR3 comprises 17 residues. CDR1 is SGHRS, CDR2 YFSETQ, per germline.

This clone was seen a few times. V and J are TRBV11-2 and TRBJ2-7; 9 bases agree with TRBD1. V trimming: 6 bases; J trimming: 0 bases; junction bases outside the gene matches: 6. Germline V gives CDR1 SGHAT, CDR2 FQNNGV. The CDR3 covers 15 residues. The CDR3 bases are TGTGCCAGCAGGCGACCGGGACAGGGCTCCTACGAGCAGTACTTC. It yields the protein CASRRPGQGSYEQYF.

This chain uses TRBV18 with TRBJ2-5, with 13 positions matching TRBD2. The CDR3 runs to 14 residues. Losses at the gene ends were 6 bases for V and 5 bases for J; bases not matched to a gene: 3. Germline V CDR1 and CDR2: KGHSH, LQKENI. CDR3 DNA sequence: TGTGCCAGCTCGCAGACTAGCGGGGGGGAGACCCAGTACTTC. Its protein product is CASSQTSGGETQYF.

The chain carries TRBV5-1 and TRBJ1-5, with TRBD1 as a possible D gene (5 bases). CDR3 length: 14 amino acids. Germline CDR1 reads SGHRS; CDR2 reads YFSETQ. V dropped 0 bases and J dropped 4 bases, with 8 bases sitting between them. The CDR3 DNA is TGCGCCAGCAGCTTGGAAGGGGTGAATCAGCCCCAGCATTTT. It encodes CASSLEGVNQPQHF.

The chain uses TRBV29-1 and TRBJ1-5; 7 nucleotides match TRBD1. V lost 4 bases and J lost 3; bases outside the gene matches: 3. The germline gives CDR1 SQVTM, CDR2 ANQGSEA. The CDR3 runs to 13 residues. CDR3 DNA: TGCAGCGTTGTAGGGGGCTTCAATCAGCCCCAGCATTTT. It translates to CSVVGGFNQPQHF.

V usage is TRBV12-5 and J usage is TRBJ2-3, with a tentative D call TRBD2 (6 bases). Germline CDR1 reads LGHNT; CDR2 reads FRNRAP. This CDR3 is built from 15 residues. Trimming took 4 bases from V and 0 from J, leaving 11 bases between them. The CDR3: CASGSGTLSTDTQYF. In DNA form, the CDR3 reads TGTGCTAGTGGTTCCGGGACTCTAAGCACAGATACGCAGTATTTT.

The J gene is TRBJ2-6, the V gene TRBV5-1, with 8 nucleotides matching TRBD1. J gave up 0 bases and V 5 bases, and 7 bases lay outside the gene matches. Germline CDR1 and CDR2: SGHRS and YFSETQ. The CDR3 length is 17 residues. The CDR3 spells CASSVTGVSSGANVLTF. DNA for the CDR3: TGCGCCAGCAGTGTGACAGGGGTGAGCTCTGGGGCCAACGTCCTGACTTTC.

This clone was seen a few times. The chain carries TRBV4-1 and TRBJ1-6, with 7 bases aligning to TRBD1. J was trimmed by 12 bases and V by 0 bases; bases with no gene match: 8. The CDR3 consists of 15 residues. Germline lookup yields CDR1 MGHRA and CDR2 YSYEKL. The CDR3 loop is CASSQDGLGQKPLHF. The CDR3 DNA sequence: TGCGCCAGCAGCCAAGATGGGTTGGGACAGAAACCCCTCCACTTT.

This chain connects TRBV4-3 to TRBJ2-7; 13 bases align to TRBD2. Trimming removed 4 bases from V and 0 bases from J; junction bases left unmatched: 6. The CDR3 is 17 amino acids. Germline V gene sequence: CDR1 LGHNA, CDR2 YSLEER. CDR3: CASSLPWTSGSSYEQYF. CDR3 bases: TGCGCCAGCAGCCTTCCGTGGACTAGCGGGAGCTCCTACGAGCAGTACTTC.

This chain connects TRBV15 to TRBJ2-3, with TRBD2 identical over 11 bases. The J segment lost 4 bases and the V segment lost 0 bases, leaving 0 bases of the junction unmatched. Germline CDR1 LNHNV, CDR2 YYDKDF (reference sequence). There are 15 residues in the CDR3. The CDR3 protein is CATSRELAGADTQYF. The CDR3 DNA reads TGTGCCACCAGCAGAGAACTAGCGGGAGCAGATACGCAGTATTTT.